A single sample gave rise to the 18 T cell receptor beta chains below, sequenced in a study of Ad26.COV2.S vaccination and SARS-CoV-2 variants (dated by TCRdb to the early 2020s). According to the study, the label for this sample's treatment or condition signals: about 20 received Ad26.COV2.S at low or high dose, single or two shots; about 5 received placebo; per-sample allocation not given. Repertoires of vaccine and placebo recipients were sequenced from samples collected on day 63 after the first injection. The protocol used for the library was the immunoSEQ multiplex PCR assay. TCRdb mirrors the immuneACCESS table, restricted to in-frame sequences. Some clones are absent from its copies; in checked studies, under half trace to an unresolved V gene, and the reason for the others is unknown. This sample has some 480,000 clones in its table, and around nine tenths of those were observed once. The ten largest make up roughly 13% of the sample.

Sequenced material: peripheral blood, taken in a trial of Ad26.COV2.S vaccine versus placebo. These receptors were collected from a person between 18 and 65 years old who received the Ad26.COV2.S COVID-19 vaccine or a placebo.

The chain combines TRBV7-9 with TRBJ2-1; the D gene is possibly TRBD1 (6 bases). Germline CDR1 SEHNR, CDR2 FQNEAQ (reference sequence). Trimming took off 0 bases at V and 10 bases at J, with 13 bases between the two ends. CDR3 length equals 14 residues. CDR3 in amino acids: CASSLASRGEEQFF. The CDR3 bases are TGTGCCAGCAGCTTAGCGTCCAGGGGAGAGGAGCAGTTCTTC.

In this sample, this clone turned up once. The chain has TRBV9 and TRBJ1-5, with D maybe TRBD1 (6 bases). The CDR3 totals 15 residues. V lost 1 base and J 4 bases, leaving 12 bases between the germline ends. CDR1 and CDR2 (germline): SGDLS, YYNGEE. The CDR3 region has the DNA TGTGCCAGCAGCGTATCCCCGGACAGAAATCAGCCCCAGCATTTT. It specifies CASSVSPDRNQPQHF.

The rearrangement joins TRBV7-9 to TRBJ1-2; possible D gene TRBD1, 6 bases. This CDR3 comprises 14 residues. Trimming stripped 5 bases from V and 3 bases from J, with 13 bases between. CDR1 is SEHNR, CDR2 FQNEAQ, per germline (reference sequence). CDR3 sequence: CASSQPGHHYGYTF. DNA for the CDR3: TGTGCCAGCAGCCAACCGGGACACCACTATGGCTACACCTTC.

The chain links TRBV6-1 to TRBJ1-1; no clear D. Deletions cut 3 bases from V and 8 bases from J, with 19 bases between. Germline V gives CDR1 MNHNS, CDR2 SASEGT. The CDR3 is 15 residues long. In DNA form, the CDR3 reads TGTGCCAGCAGTGACCTCCTCGGGCCGACCAGCGAAGCTTTCTTT. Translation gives CASSDLLGPTSEAFF.

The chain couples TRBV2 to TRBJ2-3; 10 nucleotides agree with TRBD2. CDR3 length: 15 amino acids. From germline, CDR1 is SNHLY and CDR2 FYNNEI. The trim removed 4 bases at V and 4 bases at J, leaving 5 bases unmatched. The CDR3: CASSASGSFPDTQYF. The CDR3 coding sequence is TGTGCCAGCAGTGCTAGCGGGAGTTTCCCAGATACGCAGTATTTT.

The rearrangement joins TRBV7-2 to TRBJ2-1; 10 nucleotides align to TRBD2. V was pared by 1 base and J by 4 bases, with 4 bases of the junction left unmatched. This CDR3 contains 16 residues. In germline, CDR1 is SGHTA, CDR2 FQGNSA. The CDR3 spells CASSLVGAGGYNEQFF. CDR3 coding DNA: TGTGCCAGCAGCTTAGTGGGAGCGGGAGGGTACAATGAGCAGTTCTTC.

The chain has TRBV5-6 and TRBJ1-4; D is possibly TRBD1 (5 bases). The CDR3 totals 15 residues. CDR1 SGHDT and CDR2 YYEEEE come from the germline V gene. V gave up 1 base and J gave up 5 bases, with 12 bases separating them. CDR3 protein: CASSLYWGGNEKLFF. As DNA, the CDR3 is TGTGCCAGCAGCTTGTATTGGGGCGGGAATGAAAAACTGTTTTTT.

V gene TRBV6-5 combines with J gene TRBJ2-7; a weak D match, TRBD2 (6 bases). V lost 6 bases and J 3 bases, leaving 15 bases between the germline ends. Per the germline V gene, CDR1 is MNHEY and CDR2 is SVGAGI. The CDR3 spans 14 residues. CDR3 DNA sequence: TGTGCCAGCAGCACCGGGACTGGGAACTACGAGCAGTACTTC. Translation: CASSTGTGNYEQYF.

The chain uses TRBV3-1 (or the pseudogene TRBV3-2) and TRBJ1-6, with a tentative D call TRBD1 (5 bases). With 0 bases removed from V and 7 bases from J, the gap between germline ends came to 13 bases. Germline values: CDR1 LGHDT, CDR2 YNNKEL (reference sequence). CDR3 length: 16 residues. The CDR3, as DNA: TGTGCCAGCAGCCAAGAACCGGGGACGAGGAATTCACCCCTCCACTTT. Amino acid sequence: CASSQEPGTRNSPLHF.

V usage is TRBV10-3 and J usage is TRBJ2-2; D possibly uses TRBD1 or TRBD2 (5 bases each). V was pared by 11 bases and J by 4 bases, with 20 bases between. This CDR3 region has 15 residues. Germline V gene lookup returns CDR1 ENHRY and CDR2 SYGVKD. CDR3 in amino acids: CASFPGTPFTGELFF. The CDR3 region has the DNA TGTGCCTCATTCCCCGGGACCCCTTTCACCGGGGAGCTGTTTTTT.

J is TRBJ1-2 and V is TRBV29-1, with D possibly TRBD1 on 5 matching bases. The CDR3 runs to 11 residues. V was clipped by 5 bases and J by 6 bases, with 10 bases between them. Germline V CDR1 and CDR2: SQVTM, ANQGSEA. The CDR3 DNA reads TGCAGCGTTATGGGGGACCATGGCTACACCTTC. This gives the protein CSVMGDHGYTF.

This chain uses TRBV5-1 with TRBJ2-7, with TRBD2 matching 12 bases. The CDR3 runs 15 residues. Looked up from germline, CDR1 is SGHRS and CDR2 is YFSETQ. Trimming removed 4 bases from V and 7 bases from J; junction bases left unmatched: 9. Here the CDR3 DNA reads TGCGCCAGCAGCGGGCTAGCGGGAGGGCCTAGAGAGCAGTACTTC. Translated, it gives CASSGLAGGPREQYF. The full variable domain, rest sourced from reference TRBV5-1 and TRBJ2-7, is KAGVTQTPRYLIKTRGQQVTLSCSPISGHRSVSWYQQTPGQGLQFLFEYFSETQRNKGNFPGRFSGRQFSNSRSEMNVSTLELGDSALYLCASSGLAGGPREQYFGPGTRLTVT.

The CDR3, as DNA: TGTGCCAGCAGCTTTTTGGGGTCTGAAGCTTTCTTT. The encoded protein is CASSFLGSEAFF. The chain joins TRBV5-6 to TRBJ1-1, with D unresolved. CDR3 length equals 12 residues. Germline V gene lookup returns CDR1 SGHDT and CDR2 YYEEEE. V was cut by 2 bases and J by 6 bases, with 8 bases left in between.

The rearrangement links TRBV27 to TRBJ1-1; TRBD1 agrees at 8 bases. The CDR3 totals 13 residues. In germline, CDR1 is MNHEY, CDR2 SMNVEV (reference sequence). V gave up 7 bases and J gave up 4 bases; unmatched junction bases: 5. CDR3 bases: TGTGCCAGCAACTACAGGGGGGGCACTGAAGCTTTCTTT. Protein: CASNYRGGTEAFF.

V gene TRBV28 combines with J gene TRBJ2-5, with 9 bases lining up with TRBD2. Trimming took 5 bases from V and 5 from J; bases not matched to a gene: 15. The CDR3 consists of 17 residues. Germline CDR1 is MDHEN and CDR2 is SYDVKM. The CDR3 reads CASSDGTSGPQSETQYF. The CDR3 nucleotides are TGTGCCAGCAGTGATGGAACTAGCGGGCCCCAATCGGAGACCCAGTACTTC.

CDR3 in amino acids: CASSLAITGGLDEQFF. The CDR3 DNA follows: TGCGCCAGCAGCTTGGCCATAACAGGGGGTCTCGATGAGCAGTTCTTC. The rearrangement uses TRBV5-1 and TRBJ2-1; 8 bases align to TRBD1. The germline gives CDR1 SGHRS, CDR2 YFSETQ. CDR3 length: 16 amino acids. Germline trimming cut 0 bases from V and 8 bases from J; bases unmatched to any gene: 10. Full variable domain (outside the CDR3, taken from reference TRBV5-1 and TRBJ2-1): KAGVTQTPRYLIKTRGQQVTLSCSPISGHRSVSWYQQTPGQGLQFLFEYFSETQRNKGNFPGRFSGRQFSNSRSEMNVSTLELGDSALYLCASSLAITGGLDEQFFGPGTRLTVL.

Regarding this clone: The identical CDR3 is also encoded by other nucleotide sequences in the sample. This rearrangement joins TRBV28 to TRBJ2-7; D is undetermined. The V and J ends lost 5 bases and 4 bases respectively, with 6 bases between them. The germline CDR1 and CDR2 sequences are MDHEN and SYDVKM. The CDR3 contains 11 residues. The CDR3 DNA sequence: TGTGCCAGCAGTCAGACATACGAGCAGTACTTC. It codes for CASSQTYEQYF.

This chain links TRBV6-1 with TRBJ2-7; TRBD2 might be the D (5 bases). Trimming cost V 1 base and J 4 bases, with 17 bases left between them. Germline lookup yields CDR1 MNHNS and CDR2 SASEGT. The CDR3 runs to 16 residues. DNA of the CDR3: TGTGCCAGCAGTGAAGTTAGTGGCGGAGGAGCGTACGAGCAGTACTTC. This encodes CASSEVSGGGAYEQYF.